This T cell receptor beta chain was identified during a study of PD-1 blockade in classical Hodgkin lymphoma. Clones were sequenced by immunoSEQ multiplex PCR, and TCRdb holds only the in-frame ones, with some missing. The sample has 110,000 or so clones, about 89% seen once. This clone was detected once. V lost 2 bases to trimming and J lost 5 bases, with 6 bases between them. The CDR3 extends over 12 amino acids. The germline gives CDR1 SGHAT, CDR2 FQDESV (reference sequence). Brentuximab vedotin exposure varied, and every patient relapsed after autologous stem cell transplantation. The material was peripheral blood mononuclear cells (PBMCs), obtained before the second cycle of nivolumab. This sequence originates from a human donor with classical Hodgkin lymphoma. The V gene is TRBV11-1, the J gene TRBJ1-1, with unresolved D. CDR3 DNA: TGTGCCAGCAGCTTACGAGCAACTGAAGCTTTCTTT. Its protein is CASSLRATEAFF.